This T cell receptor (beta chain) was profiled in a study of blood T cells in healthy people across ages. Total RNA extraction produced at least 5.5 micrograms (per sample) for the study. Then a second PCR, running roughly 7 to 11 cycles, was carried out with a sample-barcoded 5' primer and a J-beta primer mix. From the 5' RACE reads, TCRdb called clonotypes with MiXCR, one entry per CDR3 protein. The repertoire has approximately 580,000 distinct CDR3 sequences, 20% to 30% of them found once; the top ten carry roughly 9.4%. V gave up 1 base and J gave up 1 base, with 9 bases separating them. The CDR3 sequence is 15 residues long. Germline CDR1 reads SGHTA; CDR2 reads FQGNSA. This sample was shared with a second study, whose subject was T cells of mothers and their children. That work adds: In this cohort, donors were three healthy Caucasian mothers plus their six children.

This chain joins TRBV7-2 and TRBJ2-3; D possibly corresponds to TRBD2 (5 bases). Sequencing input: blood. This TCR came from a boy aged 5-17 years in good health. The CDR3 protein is CASSLDRGRTDTQYF. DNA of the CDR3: TGTGCCAGCAGCTTAGATCGGGGTCGCACAGATACGCAGTATTTT.